This section outlines one TCR beta chain sequence together with its context. This sample is drawn from a study of immune characterization of retroperitoneal liposarcoma. This CDR3 region has 16 residues. Germline assignment: CDR1 MRHNA and CDR2 SNTAGT. TCRdb recomputed calls from the PCR reads with MiXCR, one row per CDR3 protein. The repertoire holds roughly 20,000 distinct CDR3 sequences, approximately 37% seen once, with roughly 7.4% in the top ten. This clonotype was obtained from a male donor with retroperitoneal liposarcoma. The chain joins TRBV6-4 to TRBJ2-1; the match to TRBD1 covers 10 bases. The J call may be incorrect, as the DNA end agrees better with TRBJ2-7. Sequenced sample: blood. This chain's CDR3 is CASSPTPGQGNNEQYF. The CDR3 region has the DNA TGTGCCAGCAGCCCAACGCCGGGACAGGGGAACAATGAGCAGTACTTC.